One TCR beta chain is described in this entry. The antigen is unknown. This sample's time point: week 5, during vaccination. Every vaccine dose comprised 300 ug of mutant IDH1 20-mer peptide plus topical imiquimod. Donors had new IDH1-mutant astrocytomas of WHO grade 3 or 4 (ATRX-lost). The data originate from a study of a mutant IDH1 vaccine in newly diagnosed glioma. Study-level information: Scheduled for weeks 1, 3, 5, 7, 11, 15, 19 and 23, eight vaccinations were given to patients. Following radiotherapy alone, or alongside temozolomide cycles, vaccination was started after an interval of 4-6 weeks.

Produced via immunoSEQ multiplex PCR; TCRdb's table is partial and in-frame only. The profile shows 27,000 or so clones, around 85% of them singletons. This clonotype originated in a man aged 40-55 years with glioma. Some clones in this sample may be carry-over from other donors' samples. The sequencing used PBMCs, collected from a glioma patient whose treatment included an IDH1 peptide vaccine.

The CDR3 region is CASSPRIPEAFF. The CDR3 DNA follows: TGTGCCAGCTCACCACGAATCCCTGAAGCTTTCTTT. The rearrangement joins TRBV18 to TRBJ1-1; D unclear. Trimming pared 1 base from V and 6 bases from J, leaving 6 bases between. The CDR3 extends over 12 amino acids. In germline, CDR1 is KGHSH, CDR2 LQKENI.